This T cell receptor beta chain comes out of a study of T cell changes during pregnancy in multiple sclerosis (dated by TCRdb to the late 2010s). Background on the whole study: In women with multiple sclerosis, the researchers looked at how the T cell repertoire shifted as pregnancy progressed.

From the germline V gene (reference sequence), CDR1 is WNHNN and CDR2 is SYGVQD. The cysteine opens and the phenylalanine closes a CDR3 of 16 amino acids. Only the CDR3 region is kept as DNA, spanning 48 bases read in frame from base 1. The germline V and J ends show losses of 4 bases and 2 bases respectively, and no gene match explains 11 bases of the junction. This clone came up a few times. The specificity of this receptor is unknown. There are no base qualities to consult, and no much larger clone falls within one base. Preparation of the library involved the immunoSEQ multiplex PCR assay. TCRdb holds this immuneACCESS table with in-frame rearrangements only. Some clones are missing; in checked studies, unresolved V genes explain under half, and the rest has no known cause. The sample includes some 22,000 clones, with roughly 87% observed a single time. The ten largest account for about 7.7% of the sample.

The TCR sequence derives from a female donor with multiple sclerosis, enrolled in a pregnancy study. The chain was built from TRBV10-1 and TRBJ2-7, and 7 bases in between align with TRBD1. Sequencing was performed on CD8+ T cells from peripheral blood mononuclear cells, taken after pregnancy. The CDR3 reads CASSARSGTEPYEQYF. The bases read TGCGCCAGCAGTGCGCGTTCGGGGACAGAACCCTACGAGCAGTACTTC.